The next 11 T cell receptor beta chains were all read from a single sample in a study of regulatory T cells in long-lasting Graves disease (dated by TCRdb to about 2021). Per the publication, the time point label means: newly diagnosed GD, antithyroid drugs for less than 3 months. RNA was extracted from PBMCs in TRIzol for both TCR sequencing and RNA sequencing. Libraries came from multiplex PCR. TCRdb records Illumina HiSeq 4000 as the sequencer. CDR3 regions were amplified by Arm-PCR with iRepertoire HTBI primers to construct TCR beta libraries. TCRdb trimmed the raw reads at Q25, called clones with MiXCR and kept productive beta chains. Identical CDR3 proteins give one entry, which carries the most common genes and DNA. For this sample the table gives approximately 390,000 distinct CDR3 sequences, of which roughly 15% were detected only once. The ten largest clones capture about 19% of the sample.

The data were also submitted as part of a second study, on T cells in Graves' hyperthyroidism and ophthalmopathy.

The material sequenced was peripheral blood mononuclear cells (PBMCs), taken at new diagnosis, from a patient treated with antithyroid drugs. The receptors were sampled from a woman under 30 with Graves disease. Donor details come from another sample of the same person, matched by shared clones.

This clonotype was recorded a few times. The chain carries TRBV7-9 and TRBJ2-2; 7 nucleotides align to TRBD2. J was trimmed by 4 bases and V by 5 bases; bases with no gene match: 4. CDR3 length equals 14 residues. CDR1 is SEHNR and CDR2 is FQNEAQ in the germline V gene (reference sequence). The CDR3 here is CASSRTRTTGELFF. The CDR3 bases are TGTGCCAGCAGCAGGACTAGAACCACCGGGGAGCTGTTTTTT.

At least ten counts were recorded for this clonotype. The CDR3 DNA follows: TGTGCCAGCTCACCAAATTATATCCGAGAGACCCAGTACTTC. Its translation is CASSPNYIRETQYF. V and J are TRBV18 and TRBJ2-5; D gene ambiguous. This CDR3 is built from 14 residues. V shed 2 bases and J shed 4 bases, with 11 bases lying between them. Germline lookup yields CDR1 KGHSH and CDR2 LQKENI.

This clonotype occurred many times. The V call is TRBV2, the J call TRBJ2-5; 12 bases are a match to TRBD1. The CDR3 is 13 residues long. Germline lookup yields CDR1 SNHLY and CDR2 FYNNEI. V gave up 8 bases and J gave up 4 bases; unmatched junction bases: 2. CDR3 in DNA: TGTGCCAGCCGGGACAGGGGGCGAGAGACCCAGTACTTC. It specifies CASRDRGRETQYF.

On this clonotype itself: This may be a read error, as it is one base from a much larger clone. Without the conserved terminal phenylalanine or tryptophan, this CDR3 likely stems from a read error. The chain couples TRBV12-3 or TRBV12-4 to TRBJ2-1; 14 bases align to TRBD2. The V gene end was trimmed by 6 bases and the J gene end by 9 bases; junction bases not matched to a gene: 10. The CDR3 runs 16 residues. DNA of the CDR3: TGTGCCAGCAGCCAGACCCTAGGACTAGCGGGAGGTGAGCAGTTCCTC. It encodes CASSQTLGLAGGEQFL.

This clonotype was detected ten times or more. This chain links TRBV11-2 with TRBJ2-7, with TRBD2 matching over 15 bases. From germline, CDR1 is SGHAT and CDR2 FQNNGV. The trim removed 4 bases at V and 3 bases at J, leaving 1 base unmatched. This CDR3 spans 15 amino acids. CDR3: CASSWGLAGGYEQYF. CDR3 DNA: TGTGCCAGCAGCTGGGGACTAGCGGGGGGCTACGAGCAGTACTTC.

This clonotype has a count of ten or more. The chain has TRBV7-9 and TRBJ2-1, with D possibly matching TRBD2 (7 bases). V lost 1 base, J lost 8 bases, and 21 bases lay in between. Germline CDR1 SEHNR, CDR2 FQNEAQ (reference sequence). This CDR3 contains 17 residues. The CDR3 reads CASSLVLGAGAPYEQFF. The CDR3 DNA is TGTGCCAGCAGCTTAGTGCTGGGCGCGGGGGCCCCCTATGAGCAGTTCTTC.

This clonotype was observed many times. This chain connects TRBV11-2 to TRBJ2-3; TRBD2 aligns across 9 bases. Germline lookup yields CDR1 SGHAT and CDR2 FQNNGV. The V gene end was trimmed by 5 bases and the J gene end by 6 bases; junction bases not matched to a gene: 12. CDR3 length: 16 amino acids. The CDR3 DNA sequence: TGTGCCAGCAGCCTCTACGCGGGACTAGCTGTGGATACGCAGTATTTT. Protein product: CASSLYAGLAVDTQYF. Full variable domain (missing parts from reference TRBV11-2 and TRBJ2-3): EAGVAQSPRYKIIEKRQSVAFWCNPISGHATLYWYQQILGQGPKLLIQFQNNGVVDDSQLPKDRFSAERLKGVDSTLKIQPAKLEDSAVYLCASSLYAGLAVDTQYFGPGTRLTVL.

This clonotype was seen ten or more times. This chain connects TRBV6-1 to TRBJ1-2; 8 bases line up with TRBD1. There are 15 residues in the CDR3. CDR1 MNHNS and CDR2 SASEGT come from the germline V gene. V gave up 5 bases and J gave up 0 bases; unmatched junction bases: 5. The CDR3 DNA sequence: TGTGCCAGCAGTCCGCGGGACAGGTCTAACTATGGCTACACCTTC. Translation: CASSPRDRSNYGYTF.

This clonotype was detected ten times or more. This chain connects TRBV6-1 to TRBJ2-1; 8 nucleotides line up with TRBD2. With 6 bases clipped from V and 7 bases from J, the junction kept 2 bases outside the gene matches. Germline assignment: CDR1 MNHNS and CDR2 SASEGT. The CDR3 totals 12 residues. CDR3 amino acids: CASSPSGNEQFF. The CDR3 coding sequence is TGTGCCAGCAGCCCTAGCGGGAATGAGCAGTTCTTC.

The chain couples TRBV11-2 to TRBJ2-1, with 11 bases that match TRBD2. The CDR3 runs to 16 residues. Trimming took 1 base from V and 6 from J; bases not matched to a gene: 5. The V gene's germline CDR1 is SGHAT and CDR2 FQNNGV. The DNA for the CDR3 is TGTGCCAGCAGCTTAGTGGGGCTAGCGGGAGGCAATGAGCAGTTCTTC. It codes for CASSLVGLAGGNEQFF.

This clonotype was detected only a few times. The chain uses TRBV6-1 and TRBJ1-5; D gene ambiguous. CDR3 length: 15 residues. Trimming took 5 bases from V and 2 from J, leaving 13 bases between them. Germline CDR1 MNHNS, CDR2 SASEGT. The CDR3 loop is CASSMTGDGNQPQHF. Written as DNA, the CDR3 is TGTGCCAGCAGTATGACGGGTGATGGCAATCAGCCCCAGCATTTT.